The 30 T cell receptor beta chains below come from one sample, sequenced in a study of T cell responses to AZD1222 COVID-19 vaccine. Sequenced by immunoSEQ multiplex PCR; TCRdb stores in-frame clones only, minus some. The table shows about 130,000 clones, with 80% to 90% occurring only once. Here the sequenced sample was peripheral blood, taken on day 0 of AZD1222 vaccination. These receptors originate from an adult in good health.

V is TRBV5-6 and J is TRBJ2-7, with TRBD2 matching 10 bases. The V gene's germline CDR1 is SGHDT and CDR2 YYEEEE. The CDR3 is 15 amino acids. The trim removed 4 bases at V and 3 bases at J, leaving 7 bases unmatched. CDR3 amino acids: CASSGGLADFYEQYF. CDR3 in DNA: TGTGCCAGCAGCGGCGGACTAGCGGACTTCTACGAGCAGTACTTC.

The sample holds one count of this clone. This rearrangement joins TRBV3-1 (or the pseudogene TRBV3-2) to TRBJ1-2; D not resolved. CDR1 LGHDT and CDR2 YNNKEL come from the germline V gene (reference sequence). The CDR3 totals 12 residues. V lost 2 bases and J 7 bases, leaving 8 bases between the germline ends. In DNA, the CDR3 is TGTGCCAGCAGCCAATGGCCAGTTGGCTACACCTTC. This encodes CASSQWPVGYTF.

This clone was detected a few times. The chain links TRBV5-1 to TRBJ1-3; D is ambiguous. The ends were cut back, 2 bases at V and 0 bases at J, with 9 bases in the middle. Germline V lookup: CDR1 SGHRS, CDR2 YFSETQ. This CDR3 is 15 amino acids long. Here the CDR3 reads CASSFQPGSGNTIYF. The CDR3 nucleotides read TGCGCCAGCAGCTTCCAACCGGGCTCTGGAAACACCATATATTTT.

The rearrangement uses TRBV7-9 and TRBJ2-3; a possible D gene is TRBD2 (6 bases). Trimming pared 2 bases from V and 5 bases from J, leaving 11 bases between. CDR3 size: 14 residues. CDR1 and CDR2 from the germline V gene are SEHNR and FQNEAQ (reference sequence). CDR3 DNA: TGTGCCAGCAGCTTACCGGAGGGAGGAGATACGCAGTATTTT. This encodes CASSLPEGGDTQYF. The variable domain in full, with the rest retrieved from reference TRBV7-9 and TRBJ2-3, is DTGVSQNPRHKITKRGQNVTFRCDPISEHNRLYWYRQTLGQGPEFLTYFQNEAQLEKSRLLSDRFSAERPKGSFSTLEIQRTEQGDSAMYLCASSLPEGGDTQYFGPGTRLTVL.

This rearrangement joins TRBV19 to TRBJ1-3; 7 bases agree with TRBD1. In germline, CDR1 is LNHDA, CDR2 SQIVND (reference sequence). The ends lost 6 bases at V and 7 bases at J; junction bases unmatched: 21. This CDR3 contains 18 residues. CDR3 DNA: TGTGCCAGTAGAGATCATGCTACAGGGGTCGTCGGCCGGAACACCATATATTTT. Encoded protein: CASRDHATGVVGRNTIYF.

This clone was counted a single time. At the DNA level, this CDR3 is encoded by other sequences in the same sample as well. The CDR3 loop reads CASSLGGPNTEAFF. The CDR3 DNA reads as TGTGCCAGCAGCTTAGGGGGTCCCAACACTGAAGCTTTCTTT. The genes are TRBV5-5 and TRBJ1-1; a possible D gene is TRBD1 (6 bases). Germline CDR1 SGHKS, CDR2 YYEKEE (reference sequence). The germline V and J ends were trimmed by 2 bases and 2 bases, with 10 bases remaining between them. The CDR3 runs to 14 residues.

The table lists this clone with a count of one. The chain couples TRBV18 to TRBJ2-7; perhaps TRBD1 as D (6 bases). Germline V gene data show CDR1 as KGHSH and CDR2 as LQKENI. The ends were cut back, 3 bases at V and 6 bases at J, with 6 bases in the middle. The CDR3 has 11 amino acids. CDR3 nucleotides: TGTGCCAGCTCACCGGACAGCGAGCAGTACTTC. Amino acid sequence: CASSPDSEQYF.

The CDR3 bases are TGTGCCAGCAGTGCCCAGGGTGGGTTGAATTCACCCCTCCACTTT. It is translated as CASSAQGGLNSPLHF. This rearrangement joins TRBV2 to TRBJ1-6; tentative D call: TRBD1 (5 bases). Trimming left V 4 bases short and J 7 bases short, with 14 bases between. The CDR3 runs to 15 residues. CDR1 is SNHLY, CDR2 FYNNEI, per germline.

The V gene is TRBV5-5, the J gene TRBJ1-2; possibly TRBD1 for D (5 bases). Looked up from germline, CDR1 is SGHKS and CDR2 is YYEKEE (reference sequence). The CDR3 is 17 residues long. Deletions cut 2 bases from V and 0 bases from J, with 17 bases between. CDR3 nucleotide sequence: TGTGCCAGCAGCTTTCAAATCGGGACCTCAGCTAACTATGGCTACACCTTC. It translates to CASSFQIGTSANYGYTF.

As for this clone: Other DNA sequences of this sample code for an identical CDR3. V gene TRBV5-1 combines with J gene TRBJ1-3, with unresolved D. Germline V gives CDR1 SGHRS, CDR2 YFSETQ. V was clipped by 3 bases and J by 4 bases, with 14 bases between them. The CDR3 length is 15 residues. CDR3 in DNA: TGCGCCAGCAGCTCGGGCCTATCATCCGGAAACACCATATATTTT. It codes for CASSSGLSSGNTIYF. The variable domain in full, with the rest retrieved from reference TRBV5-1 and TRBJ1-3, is KAGVTQTPRYLIKTRGQQVTLSCSPISGHRSVSWYQQTPGQGLQFLFEYFSETQRNKGNFPGRFSGRQFSNSRSEMNVSTLELGDSALYLCASSSGLSSGNTIYFGEGSWLTVV.

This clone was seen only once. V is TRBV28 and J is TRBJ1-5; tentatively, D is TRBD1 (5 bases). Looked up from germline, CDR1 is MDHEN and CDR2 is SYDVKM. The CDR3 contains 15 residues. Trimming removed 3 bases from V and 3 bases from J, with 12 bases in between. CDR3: CASSFRGGYNQPQHF. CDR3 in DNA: TGTGCCAGCAGTTTTCGGGGCGGGTACAATCAGCCCCAGCATTTT.

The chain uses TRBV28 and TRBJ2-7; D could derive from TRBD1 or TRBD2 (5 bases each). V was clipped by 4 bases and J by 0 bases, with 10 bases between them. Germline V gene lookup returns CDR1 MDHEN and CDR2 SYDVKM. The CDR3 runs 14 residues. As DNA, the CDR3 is TGTGCCAGCAGTTCCCGGGGCCGCTCCTACGAGCAGTACTTC. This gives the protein CASSSRGRSYEQYF.

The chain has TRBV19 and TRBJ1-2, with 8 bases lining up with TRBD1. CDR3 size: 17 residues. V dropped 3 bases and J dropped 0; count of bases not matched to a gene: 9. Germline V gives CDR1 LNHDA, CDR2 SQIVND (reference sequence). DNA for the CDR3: TGTGCCAGTAGTATGCAGGGGGCTTCATCGGCTAACTATGGCTACACCTTC. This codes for CASSMQGASSANYGYTF.

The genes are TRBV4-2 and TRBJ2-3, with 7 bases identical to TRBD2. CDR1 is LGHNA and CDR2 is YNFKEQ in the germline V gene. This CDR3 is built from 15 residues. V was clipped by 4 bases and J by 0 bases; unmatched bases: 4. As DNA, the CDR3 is TGTGCCAGCAGCCGGGACTACCAGAGCACAGATACGCAGTATTTT. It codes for CASSRDYQSTDTQYF.

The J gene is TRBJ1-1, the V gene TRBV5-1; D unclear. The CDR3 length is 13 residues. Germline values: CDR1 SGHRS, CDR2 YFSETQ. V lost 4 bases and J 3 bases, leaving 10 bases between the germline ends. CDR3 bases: TGCGCCAGCAGCCTGAACGGGGACACTGAAGCTTTCTTT. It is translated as CASSLNGDTEAFF. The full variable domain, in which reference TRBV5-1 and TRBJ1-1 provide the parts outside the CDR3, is KAGVTQTPRYLIKTRGQQVTLSCSPISGHRSVSWYQQTPGQGLQFLFEYFSETQRNKGNFPGRFSGRQFSNSRSEMNVSTLELGDSALYLCASSLNGDTEAFFGQGTRLTVV.

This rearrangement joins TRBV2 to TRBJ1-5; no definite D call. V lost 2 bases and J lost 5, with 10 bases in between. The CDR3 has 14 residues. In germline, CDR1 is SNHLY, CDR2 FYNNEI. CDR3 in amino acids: CASSERTIDQPQHF. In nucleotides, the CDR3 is TGTGCCAGCAGTGAACGGACGATTGATCAGCCCCAGCATTTT.

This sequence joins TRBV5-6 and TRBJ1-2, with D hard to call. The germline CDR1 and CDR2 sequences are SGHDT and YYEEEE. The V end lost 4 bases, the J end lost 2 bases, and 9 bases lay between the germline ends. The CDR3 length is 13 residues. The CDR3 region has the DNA TGTGCCAGCAGCCGGACGGGGAACTATGGCTACACCTTC. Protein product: CASSRTGNYGYTF.

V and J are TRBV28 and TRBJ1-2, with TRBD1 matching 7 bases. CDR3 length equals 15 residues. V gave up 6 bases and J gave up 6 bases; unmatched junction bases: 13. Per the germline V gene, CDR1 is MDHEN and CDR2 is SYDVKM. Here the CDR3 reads CASSLGQSARNGYTF. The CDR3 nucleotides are TGTGCCAGCAGCTTGGGACAGTCGGCAAGGAATGGCTACACCTTC.

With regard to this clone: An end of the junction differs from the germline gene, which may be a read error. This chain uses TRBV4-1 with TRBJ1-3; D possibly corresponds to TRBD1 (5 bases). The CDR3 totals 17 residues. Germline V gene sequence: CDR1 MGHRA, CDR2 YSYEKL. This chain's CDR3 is CASSLSPSGTAGNTIYF. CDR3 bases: TGCGCCAGCAGCCTTTCACCATCAGGGACGGCTGGCAACACCATATATTTT.

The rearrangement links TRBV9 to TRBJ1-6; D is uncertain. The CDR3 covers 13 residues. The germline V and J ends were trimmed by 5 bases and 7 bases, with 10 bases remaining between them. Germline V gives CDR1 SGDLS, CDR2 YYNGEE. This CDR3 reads CASSRGGNSPLHF. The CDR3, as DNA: TGTGCCAGCAGTCGGGGTGGGAATTCACCCCTCCACTTT.

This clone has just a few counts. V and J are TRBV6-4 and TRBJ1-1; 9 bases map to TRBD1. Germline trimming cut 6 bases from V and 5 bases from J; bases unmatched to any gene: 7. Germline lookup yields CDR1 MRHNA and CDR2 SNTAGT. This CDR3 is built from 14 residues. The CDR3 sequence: CASRDGDRDTEAFF. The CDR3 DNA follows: TGTGCCAGCAGAGATGGGGACAGGGATACTGAAGCTTTCTTT.

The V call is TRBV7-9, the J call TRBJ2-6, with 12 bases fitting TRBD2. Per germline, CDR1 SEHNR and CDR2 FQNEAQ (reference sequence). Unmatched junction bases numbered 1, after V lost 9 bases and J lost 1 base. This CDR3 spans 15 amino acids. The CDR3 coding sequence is TGTGCCAGGACTAGCGGGAGTTCTGGGGCCAACGTCCTGACTTTC. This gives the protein CARTSGSSGANVLTF. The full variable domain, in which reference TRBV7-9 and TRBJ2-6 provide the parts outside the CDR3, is DTGVSQNPRHKITKRGQNVTFRCDPISEHNRLYWYRQTLGQGPEFLTYFQNEAQLEKSRLLSDRFSAERPKGSFSTLEIQRTEQGDSAMYLCARTSGSSGANVLTFGAGSRLTVL.

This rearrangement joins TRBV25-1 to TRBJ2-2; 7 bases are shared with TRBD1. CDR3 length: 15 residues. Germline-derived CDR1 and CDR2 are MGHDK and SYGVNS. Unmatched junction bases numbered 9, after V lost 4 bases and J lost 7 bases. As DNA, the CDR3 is TGTGCCAGCAGTGCCAACAGGGGATTCGGCGGGGAGCTGTTTTTT. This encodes CASSANRGFGGELFF.

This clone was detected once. CDR3 in amino acids: CASSPQGLRLYEQYF. The CDR3 nucleotides read TGTGCCAGCAGCCCACAGGGCTTGAGACTCTACGAGCAGTACTTC. This chain connects TRBV6-5 to TRBJ2-7; a possible D gene is TRBD1 (6 bases). Trimming shortened V by 6 bases and J by 3 bases, and 18 bases separated the two germline ends. Germline values: CDR1 MNHEY, CDR2 SVGAGI. The CDR3 consists of 15 residues.

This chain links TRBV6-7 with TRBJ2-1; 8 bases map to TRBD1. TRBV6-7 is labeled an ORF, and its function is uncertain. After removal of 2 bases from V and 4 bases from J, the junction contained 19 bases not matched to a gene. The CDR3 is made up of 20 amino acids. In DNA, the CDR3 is TGTGCCAGCAGTTACGGGGGCAGGGGGCACCTTTGTTACCGTTACAATGAGCAGTTCTTC. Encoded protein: CASSYGGRGHLCYRYNEQFF.

CDR3 in DNA: TGTGCCAGCAGTGCCTGGACAGGAGCCGAGAACACCATATATTTT. The encoded protein is CASSAWTGAENTIYF. The rearrangement uses TRBV27 and TRBJ1-3; 7 bases match TRBD1. In germline, CDR1 is MNHEY, CDR2 SMNVEV (reference sequence). With 5 bases clipped from V and 7 bases from J, the junction kept 11 bases outside the gene matches. The CDR3 extends over 15 amino acids.

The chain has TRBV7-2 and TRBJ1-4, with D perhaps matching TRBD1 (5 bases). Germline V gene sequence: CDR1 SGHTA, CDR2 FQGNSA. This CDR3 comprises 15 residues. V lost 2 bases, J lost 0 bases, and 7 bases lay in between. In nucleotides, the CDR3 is TGTGCCAGCAGCTTATGGACACCAACTAATGAAAAACTGTTTTTT. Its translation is CASSLWTPTNEKLFF.

The CDR3 spells CASSQYSDRLPITEAFF. The CDR3 nucleotides read TGTGCCAGCAGCCAATATTCGGACAGGCTCCCGATCACTGAAGCTTTCTTT. The chain couples TRBV3-1 (or the pseudogene TRBV3-2) to TRBJ1-1; 7 bases line up with TRBD1. The CDR3 extends over 17 amino acids. Germline loops: CDR1 LGHDT, CDR2 YNNKEL (reference sequence). Trimming removed 2 bases from V and 4 bases from J; junction bases left unmatched: 13.

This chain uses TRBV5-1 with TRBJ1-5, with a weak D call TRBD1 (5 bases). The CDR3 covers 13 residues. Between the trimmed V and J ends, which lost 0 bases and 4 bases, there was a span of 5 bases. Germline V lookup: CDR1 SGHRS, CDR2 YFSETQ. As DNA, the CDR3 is TGCGCCAGCAGCTTGGGACAGAATCAGCCCCAGCATTTT. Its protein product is CASSLGQNQPQHF.

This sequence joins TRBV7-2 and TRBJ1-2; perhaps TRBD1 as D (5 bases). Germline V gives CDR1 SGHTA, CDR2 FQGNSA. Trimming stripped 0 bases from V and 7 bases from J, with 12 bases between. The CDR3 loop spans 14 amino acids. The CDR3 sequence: CASSLAQGTGGYTF. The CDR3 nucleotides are TGTGCCAGCAGCTTAGCCCAGGGTACGGGTGGCTACACCTTC.